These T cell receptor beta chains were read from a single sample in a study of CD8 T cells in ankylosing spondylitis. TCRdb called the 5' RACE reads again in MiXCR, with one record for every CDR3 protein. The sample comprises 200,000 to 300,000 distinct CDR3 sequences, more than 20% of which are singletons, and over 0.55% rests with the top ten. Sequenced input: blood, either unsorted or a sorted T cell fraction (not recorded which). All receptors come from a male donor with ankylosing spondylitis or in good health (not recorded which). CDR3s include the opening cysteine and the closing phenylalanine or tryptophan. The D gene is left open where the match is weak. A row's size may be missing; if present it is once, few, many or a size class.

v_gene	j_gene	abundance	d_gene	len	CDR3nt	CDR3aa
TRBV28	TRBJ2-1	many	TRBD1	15	TGTGCCAGCAGAGAACAGGGGAAGGTCTACAATGAGCAGTTCTTC	CASREQGKVYNEQFF
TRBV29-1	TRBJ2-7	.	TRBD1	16	TGCAGCGTTGAACCGTCGGACAGGGCAAGTTTCGACGAGCAGTACTTC	CSVEPSDRASFDEQYF
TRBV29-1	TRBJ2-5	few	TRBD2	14	TGCAGCGTTAGCCGGACTAGCGGGGGAGAGACCCAGTACTTC	CSVSRTSGGETQYF
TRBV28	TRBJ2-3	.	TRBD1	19	TGTGCCAGCAGTTTACTCCTGCCCCGGGGGACAGGGTACACAGATACGCAGTATTTT	CASSLLLPRGTGYTDTQYF
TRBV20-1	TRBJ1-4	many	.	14	TGCAGTGTGGGCAGATCTTCGGGTAATGAAAAACTGTTTTTT	CSVGRSSGNEKLFF
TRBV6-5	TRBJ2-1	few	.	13	TGTGCCAGCAGTTATCGGGGAGGCGATGAGCAGTTCTTC	CASSYRGGDEQFF
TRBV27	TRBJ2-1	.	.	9	TGTGCCAGCATCCGGGAGCAGTTCTTC	CASIREQFF
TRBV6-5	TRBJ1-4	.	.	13	TGTGCCAGCAGTTTGGGGCGGTATGAAAAACTGTTTTTT	CASSLGRYEKLFF
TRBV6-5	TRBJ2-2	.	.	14	TGTGCCAGCGGCCCCGGGCTCCTCTGCTGGGCGCTGTTTTTT	CASGPGLLCWALFF
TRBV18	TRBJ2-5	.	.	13	TGTGCCAGCTACCCAACGGGCGGGGAGACCCAGTACTTC	CASYPTGGETQYF
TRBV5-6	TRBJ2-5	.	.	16	TGTGCCAGCAGCTTTGTGAAAGGATCTACGGTCGCGACCCAGTACTTC	CASSFVKGSTVATQYF
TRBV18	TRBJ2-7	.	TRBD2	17	TGTGCCAGCTCACCACCCGGGCGGGGGGGCCGTGTTAACGAGCAGTACTTC	CASSPPGRGGRVNEQYF
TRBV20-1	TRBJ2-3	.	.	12	TGCAGTGCCCCCCTGGGCACAGATATGCAGTATTTT	CSAPLGTDMQYF
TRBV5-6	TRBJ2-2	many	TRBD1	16	TGTGCCAGCAGGACCGGCATGGACAGGGGCACCGGGGAGCTGTTTTTT	CASRTGMDRGTGELFF
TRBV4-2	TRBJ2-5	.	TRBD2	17	TGTGCCAGCAGCCCCGCTCGGGATAGCGGGGGACAAGAGACCCAGTACTTC	CASSPARDSGGQETQYF
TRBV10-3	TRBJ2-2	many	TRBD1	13	TGTGCCATCACCGGGACAGACACCGGGGAGCTGTTTTTT	CAITGTDTGELFF
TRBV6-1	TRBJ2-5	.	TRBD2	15	TGTGCCAGCAGCCCGGGGCTAGCGGGGACTGGGACCCAGTACTTC	CASSPGLAGTGTQYF
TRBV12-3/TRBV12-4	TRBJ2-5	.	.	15	TGTGCCAGCAGCCGACAGGACCCCACCCGTGAGACCCAGTACTTC	CASSRQDPTRETQYF
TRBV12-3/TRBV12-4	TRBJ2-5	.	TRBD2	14	TGTGCCAGCAGCACTAGCGGGGGGGGGGAGACCCAGTACTTC	CASSTSGGGETQYF
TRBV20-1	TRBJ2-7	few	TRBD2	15	TGCAGTGCTAGAGATAAGCGGGGGGCTTCCTACGAGCAGTACTTC	CSARDKRGASYEQYF
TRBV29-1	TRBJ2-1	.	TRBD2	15	TGCAGCGCTACCACTAGCGGGGGGCACTACAATGAGCAGTTCTTC	CSATTSGGHYNEQFF
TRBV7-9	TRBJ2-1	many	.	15	TGTGCCAGCAGCTTAGCTGCGGTCTCCTACAATGAGCAGTTCTTC	CASSLAAVSYNEQFF
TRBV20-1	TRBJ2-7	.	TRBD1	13	TGCAGTGCCATGGACAGGCTCTCCTACGAGCAGTACTTC	CSAMDRLSYEQYF
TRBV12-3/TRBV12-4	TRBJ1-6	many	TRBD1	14	TGTGCCAGCAGCTTCGGGACAGATAATTCACCCCTCCACTTT	CASSFGTDNSPLHF
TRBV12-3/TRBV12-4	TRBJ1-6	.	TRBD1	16	TGTGCCAGCAGTGTTCAGGGGGAGGGGTCGTATTCACCCCTCCACTTT	CASSVQGEGSYSPLHF
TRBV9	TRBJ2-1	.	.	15	TGTGCCAGCAGCGTAGTTTCCGATACCTACAATGAGCAGTTCTTC	CASSVVSDTYNEQFF
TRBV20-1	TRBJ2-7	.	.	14	TGCAGTGCTAGAGGCTCGGGGAGCTCCTACGAGCAGTACTTC	CSARGSGSSYEQYF
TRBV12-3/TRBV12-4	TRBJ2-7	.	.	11	TGTGCCAGCAGTTTGTCTCTCGAGCAGTACTTC	CASSLSLEQYF
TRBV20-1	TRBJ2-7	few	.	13	TGCAGTGCGGGACGTCCGGTGGGCTACGAGCAGTACTTC	CSAGRPVGYEQYF
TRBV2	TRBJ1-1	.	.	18	TGTGCCAGCGCCCAAGGGGACTCCGGGGGAGGGATGAACACTGAAGCTTTCTTT	CASAQGDSGGGMNTEAFF
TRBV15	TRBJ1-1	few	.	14	TGTGCCACCAGCAGAGACAGGGTTGGGAGGGAAGCTTTCTTT	CATSRDRVGREAFF
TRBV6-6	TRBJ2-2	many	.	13	TGTGCCAGCAGCCGTCCGAACACCGGGGAACTGTTTTTT	CASSRPNTGELFF
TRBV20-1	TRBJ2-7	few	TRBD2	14	TGCAGTGCTTGGACTAGCGGGGGGAAGAGGGAGCAGTACTTC	CSAWTSGGKREQYF
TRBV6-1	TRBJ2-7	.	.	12	TGTGCCAGCAGTGAGACCCACTACGAGCAGTACTTC	CASSETHYEQYF
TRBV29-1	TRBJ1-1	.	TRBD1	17	TGCAGCGCCAAAATGGGGACAGGGGGATTTATGAACACTGAAGCTTTCTTT	CSAKMGTGGFMNTEAFF
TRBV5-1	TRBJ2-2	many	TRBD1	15	TGCGCCAGCAGAGGACAGGGGCGGGGCACCGGGGAGCTGTTTTTT	CASRGQGRGTGELFF
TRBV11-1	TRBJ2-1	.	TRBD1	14	TGTGCCAGCAGCCCGGGACAGGGTACCAATGAGCAGTTCTTC	CASSPGQGTNEQFF
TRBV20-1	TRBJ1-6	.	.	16	TGCAGTGCTAGAGATCAGTCGCGGGCCGAGAATTCACCCCTCCACTTT	CSARDQSRAENSPLHF
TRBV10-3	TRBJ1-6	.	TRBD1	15	TGTGCCATCAGGGAGGGAGACAGGGGCAATTCACCCCTCCACTTT	CAIREGDRGNSPLHF
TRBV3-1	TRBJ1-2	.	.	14	TGTGCCAGCAGCCGCAACGGGGCGGACTATGGCTACACCTTC	CASSRNGADYGYTF
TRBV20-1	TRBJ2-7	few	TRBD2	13	TGCAGTGCTAAATCTAGCGGGGGGAGCGAGCAGTACTTC	CSAKSSGGSEQYF
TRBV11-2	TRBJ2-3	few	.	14	TGTGCCAGCAGCCCAACCGTCGGGCCAGATACGCAGTATTTT	CASSPTVGPDTQYF
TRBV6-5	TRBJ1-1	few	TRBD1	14	TGTGCCAGCAGTTACTCGACAGGGGACCTCAGGGCTTTCTTT	CASSYSTGDLRAFF
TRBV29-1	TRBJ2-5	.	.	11	TGCAGCGGATGGAACCAAGAGACCCAGTACTTC	CSGWNQETQYF
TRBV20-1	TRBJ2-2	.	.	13	TGCAGTGCTAGAGATCCCCACACCGGGGAGCTGTTTTTT	CSARDPHTGELFF
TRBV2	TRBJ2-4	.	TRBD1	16	TGTGCCAGCGAACCCAAGGGGGCAGTAGCCAAAAACATTCAGTACTTC	CASEPKGAVAKNIQYF
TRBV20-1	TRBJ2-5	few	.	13	TGCAGTGCTAGCGTCGCGGCCCAAGAGACCCAGTACTTC	CSASVAAQETQYF
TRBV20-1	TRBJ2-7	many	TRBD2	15	TGCAGTGCTAGAGAAGCGGGGGGGGGCTCCTACGAGCAGTACTTC	CSAREAGGGSYEQYF
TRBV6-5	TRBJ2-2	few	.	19	TGTGCCAGCAGTTACTCTCTCGATCCAGGCAGGCATAACACCGGGGAGCTGTTTTTT	CASSYSLDPGRHNTGELFF
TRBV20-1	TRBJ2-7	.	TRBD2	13	TGCAGTGCCAAAGCGGGGGGAATCTACGAGCAGTACTTC	CSAKAGGIYEQYF
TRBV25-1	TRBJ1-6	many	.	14	TGTGCCAGCAGTGAGACTAAAGCTCATTCACCCCTCCACTTT	CASSETKAHSPLHF
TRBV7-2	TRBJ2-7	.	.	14	TGTGCCAGCAGCTATGTAGAGAGCTCCTACGAGCAGTACTTC	CASSYVESSYEQYF
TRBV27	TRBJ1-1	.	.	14	TGTGCCAGCAGTTCGCAGGGACGTGGGGCTGAAGCTTTCTTT	CASSSQGRGAEAFF
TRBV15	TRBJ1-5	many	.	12	TGTGCCACCACGAAGGGAGGTCAGCCCCAGCATTTT	CATTKGGQPQHF
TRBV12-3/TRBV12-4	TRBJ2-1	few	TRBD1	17	TGTGCCAGCAGTTCCTCATCGGGACAGGGGGCCTACAATGAGCAGTTCTTC	CASSSSSGQGAYNEQFF
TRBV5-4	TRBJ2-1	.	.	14	TGTGCCAGCAGCCCTAGCTTCGCAGGCAATGAGCAGTTCTTC	CASSPSFAGNEQFF
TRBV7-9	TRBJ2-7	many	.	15	TGTGCCAGCAGCGACACCGGGACCTCTCTCTTCGAGCAGTACTTC	CASSDTGTSLFEQYF
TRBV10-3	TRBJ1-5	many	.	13	TGTGCCATCAGTGAGTTGGGGGACCAGCCCCAGCATTTT	CAISELGDQPQHF
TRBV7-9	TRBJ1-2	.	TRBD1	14	TGTGCCAGCAGCTTAGTGGGACAGGGAAATGGCTACACCTTC	CASSLVGQGNGYTF
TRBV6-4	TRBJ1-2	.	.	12	TGTGCCAGCGTTACAGGGCCCTATGGCTACACCTTC	CASVTGPYGYTF